This T cell receptor (beta chain) was sequenced for a study of vaccination and CD4 T cells after COVID-19. CDR1 is LNHNV, CDR2 YYDKDF, per germline (reference sequence). This CDR3 spans 14 amino acids. V was clipped by 3 bases and J by 4 bases, with 10 bases between them. Sequenced with the Oncomine TCR Beta short-read assay was DNA taken from cultured CD4+ T cells. The template was genomic DNA from cultured CD4+ T cells. TCRdb re-called the PCR reads through MiXCR, storing one row per CDR3 protein. This sample has roughly 7,300 distinct CDR3 sequences, with around 35% found just once. Worth noting for this clonotype: What it recognizes is unknown. This sequence may be a read error, since a much larger clone differs from it by one base.

As for treatment: 10-day PBMC culture with coronavirus spike peptide pools or control peptides (ViraFEST assay). The collection of CD4+ T cells from the unexposed donor took place before the COVID-19 pandemic (2011-2018). For ViraFEST, peptide pools expanded antigen-specific T cells, after which the TCRs were sequenced. The sample was CD4+ T cells from blood, cultured in vitro. This TCR came from a human donor in good health. The chain couples TRBV15 to TRBJ1-5, with D possibly matching TRBD1 (5 bases). This chain's CDR3 is CATSRGTGNQPQHF. The CDR3 DNA reads as TGTGCCACCAGCAGGGGGACGGGAAATCAGCCCCAGCATTTT. The full variable domain, with the rest looked up from reference TRBV15 and TRBJ1-5, is DAMVIQNPRYQVTQFGKPVTLSCSQTLNHNVMYWYQQKSSQAPKLLFHYYDKDFNNEADTPDNFQSRRPNTSFCFLDIRSPGLGDTAMYLCATSRGTGNQPQHFGDGTRLSIL.